The sequence of this TCR beta chain was determined in a study of metastatic and nonmetastatic thyroid tumors. Overall study context: Comparison of repertoires was carried out across blood and tumor or nodule tissue from malignant and benign thyroid patients.

This clone was recorded a few times. TCRdb reprocessed the PCR reads via MiXCR. The sample has 40,000 to 45,000 clones; approximately 16% are singletons. Patients were all untreated before their thyroid surgery. Germline values: CDR1 MNHEY, CDR2 SMNVEV (reference sequence). V gave up 5 bases and J gave up 6 bases, with 11 bases separating them. The length of the CDR3 is 14 residues. Sequencing was carried out using blood. V and J are TRBV27 and TRBJ1-6; D unclear. This receptor was obtained from a female donor with papillary thyroid cancer or a benign thyroid nodule (not recorded which). Some clones in this sample may be carry-over from other donors' samples. The CDR3 DNA follows: TGTGCCAGCAGTGAATGGACCTCTAATTCACCCCTCCACTTT. As protein: CASSEWTSNSPLHF.